Sequencing of this T cell receptor (beta chain) was carried out in a study of blood T cell repertoires in COVID-19. The wider study: Samples came from the United States, Italy and Spain, spanning acute and convalescent COVID-19.

V shed 4 bases and J shed 0 bases, with 10 bases lying between them. This CDR3 region has 15 residues. CDR1 LNHDA and CDR2 SQIVND come from the germline V gene (reference sequence). The study drew participants aged about 18 to 90 years from approximately 25 US areas. Assignments of participants to cohorts depended upon their own reported clinical history. This table comes from immunoSEQ multiplex PCR, and its TCRdb copy is limited to in-frame clones, with some not included. Here the sample spans approximately 240,000 clones, about 93% being singletons. What was sequenced was PBMCs or T cells enriched from blood (not recorded which). The source of this sequence is a woman between 18 and 30 years old who had recovered from COVID-19. The chain employs TRBV19 and TRBJ1-5; D ambiguous. The CDR3 region is CASSRSISSNQPQHF. The DNA of the CDR3 is TGTGCCAGTAGTAGGTCTATTAGTAGCAATCAGCCCCAGCATTTT.